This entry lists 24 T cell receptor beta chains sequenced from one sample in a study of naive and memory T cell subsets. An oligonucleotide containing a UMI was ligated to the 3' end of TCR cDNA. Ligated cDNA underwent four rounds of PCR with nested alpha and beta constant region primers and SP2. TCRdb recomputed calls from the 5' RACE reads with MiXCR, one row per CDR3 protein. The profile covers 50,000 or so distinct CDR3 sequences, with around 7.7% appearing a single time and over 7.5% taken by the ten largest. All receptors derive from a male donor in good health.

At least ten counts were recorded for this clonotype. The CDR3: CASSGQIQETQYF. In nucleotides, the CDR3 is TGCGCCAGCAGTGGACAGATCCAAGAGACCCAGTACTTC. The chain recombines TRBV10-2 with TRBJ2-5; D might be TRBD1 (5 bases). CDR1 is WSHSY and CDR2 is SAAADI in the germline V gene. The V end was cut by 4 bases, the J end by 1 base, with 7 bases between. This CDR3 has 13 amino acids.

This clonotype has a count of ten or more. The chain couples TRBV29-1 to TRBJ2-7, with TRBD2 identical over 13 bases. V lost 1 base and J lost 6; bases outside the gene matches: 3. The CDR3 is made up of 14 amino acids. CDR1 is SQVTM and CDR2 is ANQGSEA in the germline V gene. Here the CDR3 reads CSVEGTSGSTEQYF. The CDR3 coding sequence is TGCAGCGTTGAAGGGACTAGCGGGAGTACCGAGCAGTACTTC.

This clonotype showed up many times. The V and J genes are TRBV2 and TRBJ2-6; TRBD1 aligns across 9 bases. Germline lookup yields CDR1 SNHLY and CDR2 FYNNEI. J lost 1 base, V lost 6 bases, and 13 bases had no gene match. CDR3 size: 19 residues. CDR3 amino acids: CASSKGGGQGSSGANVLTF. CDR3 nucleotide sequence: TGTGCCAGCAGCAAGGGGGGGGGACAGGGTTCATCTGGGGCCAACGTCCTGACTTTC.

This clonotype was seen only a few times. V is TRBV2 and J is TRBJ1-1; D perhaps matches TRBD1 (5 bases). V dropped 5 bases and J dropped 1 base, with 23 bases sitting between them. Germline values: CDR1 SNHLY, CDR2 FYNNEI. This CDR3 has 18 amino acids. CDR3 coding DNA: TGTGCCAGCAGTCTTGGGAGGACAACGGGACTTACGAACACTGAAGCTTTCTTT. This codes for CASSLGRTTGLTNTEAFF.

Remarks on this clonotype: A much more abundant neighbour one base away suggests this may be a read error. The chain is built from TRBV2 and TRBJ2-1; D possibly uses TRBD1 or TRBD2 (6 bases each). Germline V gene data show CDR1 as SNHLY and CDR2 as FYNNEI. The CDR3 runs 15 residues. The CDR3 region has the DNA TGTGCCAGCAACCCCAGGATAGCCGGGGGCAATGAGCAGTCCTTC. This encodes CASNPRIAGGNEQSF.

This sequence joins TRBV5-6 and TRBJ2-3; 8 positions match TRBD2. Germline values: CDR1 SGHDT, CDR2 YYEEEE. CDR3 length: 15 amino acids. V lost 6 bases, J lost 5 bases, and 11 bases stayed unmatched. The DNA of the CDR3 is TGTGCCAGCACCCCGAGCGGGAGCAGGATAGATACGCAGTATTTT. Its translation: CASTPSGSRIDTQYF.

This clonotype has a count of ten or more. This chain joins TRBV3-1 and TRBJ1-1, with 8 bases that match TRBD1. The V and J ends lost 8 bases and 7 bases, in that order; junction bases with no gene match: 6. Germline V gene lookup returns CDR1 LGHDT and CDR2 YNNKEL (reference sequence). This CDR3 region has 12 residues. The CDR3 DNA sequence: TGTGCCAGCCTTGGGACAGGCCTTGAAGCTTTCTTT. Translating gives CASLGTGLEAFF.

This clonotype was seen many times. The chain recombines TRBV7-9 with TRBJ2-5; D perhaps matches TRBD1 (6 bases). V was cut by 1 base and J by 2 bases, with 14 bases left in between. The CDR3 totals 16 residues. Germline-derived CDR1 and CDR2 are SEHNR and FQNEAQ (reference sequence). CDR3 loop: CASSLVSGHYQETQYF. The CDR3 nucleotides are TGTGCCAGCAGCTTAGTGTCGGGACACTATCAAGAGACCCAGTACTTC.

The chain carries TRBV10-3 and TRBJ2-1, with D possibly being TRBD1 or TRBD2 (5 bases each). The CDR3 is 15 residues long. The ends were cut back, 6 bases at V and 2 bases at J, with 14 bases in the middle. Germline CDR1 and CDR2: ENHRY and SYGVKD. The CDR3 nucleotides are TGTGCCATCAGCCCCGTCGGGGCAGCCTACAATGAGCAGTTCTTC. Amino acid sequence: CAISPVGAAYNEQFF.

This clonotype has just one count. CDR3 protein: CALEGMASYEQYV. CDR3 bases: TGTGCCTTAGAGGGGATGGCCTCCTACGAGCAGTACGTC. The gene calls are TRBV7-9 and TRBJ2-7; perhaps D is TRBD1 or TRBD2 (5 bases each). With 11 bases removed from V and 0 bases from J, the gap between germline ends came to 14 bases. Looked up from germline, CDR1 is SEHNR and CDR2 is FQNEAQ (reference sequence). This CDR3 spans 13 amino acids.

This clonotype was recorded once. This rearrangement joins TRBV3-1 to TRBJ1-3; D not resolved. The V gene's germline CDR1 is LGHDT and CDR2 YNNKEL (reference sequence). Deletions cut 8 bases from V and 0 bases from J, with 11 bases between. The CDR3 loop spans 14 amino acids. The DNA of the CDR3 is TGTGCCAGCTCGGAGGATTACTCTGGAAACACCATATATTTT. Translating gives CASSEDYSGNTIYF.

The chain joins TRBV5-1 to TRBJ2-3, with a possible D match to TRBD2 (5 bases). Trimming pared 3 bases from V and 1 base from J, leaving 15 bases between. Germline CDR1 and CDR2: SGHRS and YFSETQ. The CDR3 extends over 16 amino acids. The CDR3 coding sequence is TGCGCCAGCAGCTCGATACCACTAGAAGGCACAGATACGCAGTATTTT. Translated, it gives CASSSIPLEGTDTQYF.

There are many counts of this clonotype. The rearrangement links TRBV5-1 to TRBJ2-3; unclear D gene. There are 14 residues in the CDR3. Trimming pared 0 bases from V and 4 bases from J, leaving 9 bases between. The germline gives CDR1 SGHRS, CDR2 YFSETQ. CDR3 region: CASSLGRNPDTQYF. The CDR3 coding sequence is TGCGCCAGCAGCTTGGGCAGGAACCCAGATACGCAGTATTTT.

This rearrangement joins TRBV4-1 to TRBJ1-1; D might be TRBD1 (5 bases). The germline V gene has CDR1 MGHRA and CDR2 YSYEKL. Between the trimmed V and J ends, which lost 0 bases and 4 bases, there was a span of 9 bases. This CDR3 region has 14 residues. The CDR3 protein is CASSQEPGGTEAFF. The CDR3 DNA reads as TGCGCCAGCAGCCAAGAACCGGGGGGCACTGAAGCTTTCTTT.

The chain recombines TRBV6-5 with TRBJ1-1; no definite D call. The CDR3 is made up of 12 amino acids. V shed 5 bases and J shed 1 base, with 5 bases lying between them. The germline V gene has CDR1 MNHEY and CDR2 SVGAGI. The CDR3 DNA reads TGTGCCAGCAGTCTTCCGAACACTGAAGCTTTCTTT. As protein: CASSLPNTEAFF.

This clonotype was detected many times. Here the CDR3 reads CASSLAGLDTDTQYF. For the CDR3, the DNA is TGCGCCAGCAGCTTGGCCGGGCTAGACACAGATACGCAGTATTTT. The chain has TRBV5-1 and TRBJ2-3; D gene unclear. The CDR3 spans 15 residues. Trimming shortened V by 0 bases and J by 2 bases, and 10 bases separated the two germline ends. Per germline, CDR1 SGHRS and CDR2 YFSETQ.

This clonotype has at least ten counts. As DNA, the CDR3 is TGTGCCAGCAACCCGTCCGGCCCCTACAATGAGCAGTTCTTC. Protein: CASNPSGPYNEQFF. The J gene is TRBJ2-1, the V gene TRBV6-2 or TRBV6-3, with D unresolved. Trimming pared 7 bases from V and 2 bases from J, leaving 12 bases between. The CDR3 is made up of 14 amino acids. The germline V gene encodes CDR1 MNHEY and CDR2 SVGEGT.

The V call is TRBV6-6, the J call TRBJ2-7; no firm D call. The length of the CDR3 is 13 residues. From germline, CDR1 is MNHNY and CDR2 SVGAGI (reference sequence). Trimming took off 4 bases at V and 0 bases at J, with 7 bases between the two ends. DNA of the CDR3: TGTGCCAGCAGTTCCCCCGGCTCCTACGAGCAGTACTTC. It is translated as CASSSPGSYEQYF.

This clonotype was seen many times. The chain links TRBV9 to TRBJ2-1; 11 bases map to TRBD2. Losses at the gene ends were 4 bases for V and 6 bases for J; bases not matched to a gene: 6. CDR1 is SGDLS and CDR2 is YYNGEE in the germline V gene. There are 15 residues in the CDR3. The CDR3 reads CASSISGTSGNEQFF. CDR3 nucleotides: TGTGCCAGCAGCATATCCGGGACTAGCGGCAATGAGCAGTTCTTC.

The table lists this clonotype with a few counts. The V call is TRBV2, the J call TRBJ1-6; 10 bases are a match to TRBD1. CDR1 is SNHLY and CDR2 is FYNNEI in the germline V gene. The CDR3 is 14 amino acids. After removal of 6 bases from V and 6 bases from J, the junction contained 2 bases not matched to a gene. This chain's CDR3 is CASRRDRGNSPLHF. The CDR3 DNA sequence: TGTGCCAGCAGGCGGGACAGGGGTAATTCACCCCTCCACTTT. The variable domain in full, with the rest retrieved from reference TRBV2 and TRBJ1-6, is EPEVTQTPSHQVTQMGQEVILRCVPISNHLYFYWYRQILGQKVEFLVSFYNNEISEKSEIFDDQFSVERPDGSNFTLKIRSTKLEDSAMYFCASRRDRGNSPLHFGNGTRLTVT.

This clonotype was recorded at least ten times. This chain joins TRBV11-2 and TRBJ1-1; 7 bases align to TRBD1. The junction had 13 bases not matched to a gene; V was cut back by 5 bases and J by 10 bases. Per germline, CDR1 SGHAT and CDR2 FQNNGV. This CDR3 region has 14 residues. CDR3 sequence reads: CASSQLYRDRSAFF. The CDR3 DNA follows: TGTGCCAGCAGCCAACTATATAGGGACAGATCAGCTTTCTTT.

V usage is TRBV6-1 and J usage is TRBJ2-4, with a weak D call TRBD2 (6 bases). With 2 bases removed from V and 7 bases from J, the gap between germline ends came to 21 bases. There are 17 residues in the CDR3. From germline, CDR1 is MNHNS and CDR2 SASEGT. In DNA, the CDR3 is TGTGCCAGCAGTGAATTGGTGGGAGACGGGGGTAAGAACATTCAGTACTTC. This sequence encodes CASSELVGDGGKNIQYF.

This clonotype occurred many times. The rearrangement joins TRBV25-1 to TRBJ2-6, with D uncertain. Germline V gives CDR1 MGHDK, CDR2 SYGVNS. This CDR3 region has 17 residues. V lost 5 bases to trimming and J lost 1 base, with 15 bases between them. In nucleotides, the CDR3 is TGTGCCAGCAGTCCCCTCGGTTTCGCGTCTGGGGCCAACGTCCTGACTTTC. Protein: CASSPLGFASGANVLTF.

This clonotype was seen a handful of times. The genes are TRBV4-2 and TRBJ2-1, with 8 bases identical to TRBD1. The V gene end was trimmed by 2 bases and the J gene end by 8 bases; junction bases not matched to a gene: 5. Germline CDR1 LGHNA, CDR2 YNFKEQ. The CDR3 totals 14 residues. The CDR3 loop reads CASSQLQGEYEQFF. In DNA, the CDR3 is TGTGCCAGCAGCCAATTACAGGGGGAATATGAGCAGTTCTTC.